The clone carrying this T cell receptor beta chain showed up just a few times. V lost 8 bases, J lost 9 bases, and 9 bases stayed unmatched. The CDR3 is made up of 14 amino acids. Germline lookup yields CDR1 ENHRY and CDR2 SYGVKD. These data are taken from a study of T-cell memory formation after mild COVID-19. TCRdb reprocessed the 5' RACE reads via MiXCR and lists one record per CDR3 protein. Seen here are under 300,000 distinct CDR3 sequences, approximately 16% observed once, and the top ten hold around 3.8%. Input material: PBMCs or a T cell subset sorted from them (not recorded which). This clonotype originated in a man aged 18 to 35 who had mild COVID-19 (a few samples of this study predate the infection). Cell type and time point are not known. The chain recombines TRBV10-3 with TRBJ1-6; TRBD1 aligns across 8 bases. This CDR3 reads CAIAQTGERSPLHF. The CDR3 DNA follows: TGTGCCATCGCTCAGACAGGGGAACGTTCACCCCTCCACTTT.